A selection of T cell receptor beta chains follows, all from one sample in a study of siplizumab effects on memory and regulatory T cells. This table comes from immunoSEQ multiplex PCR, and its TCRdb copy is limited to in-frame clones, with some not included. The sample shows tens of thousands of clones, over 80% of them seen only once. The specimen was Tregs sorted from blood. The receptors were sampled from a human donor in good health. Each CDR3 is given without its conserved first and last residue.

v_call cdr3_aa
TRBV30 AWSSGRASYNEQF
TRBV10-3 ASLGTSKDEQF
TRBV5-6 ASSLGGSGNTGELF
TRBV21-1 ASEDSGGLDEQF
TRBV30 AWSDGTSGDEQF
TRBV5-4 ASSLGLASYEQY
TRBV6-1 ASSLGQISNQPQH
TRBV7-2 ASSLYGGTGIYGYT
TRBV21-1 ASSKVGGTDPSQPQH
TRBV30 AWSLGTGSGTDTQY
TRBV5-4 ASSPGIGAYNEQF
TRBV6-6 ASSRSALNTEAF
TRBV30 AWSIGTGGAIYGYT
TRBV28 ASSLVSGRNTQY
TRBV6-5 ASSYAPGRGSGGYT
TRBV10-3 ATWTGKDAGELF
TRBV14 ASSQDLIAGYYEQY
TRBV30 AWSGRTEAF
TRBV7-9 ASSLLGGNQPQH
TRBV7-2 ASSLVSSGRASDTQY
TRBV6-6 ASSYSRRGEGGYT
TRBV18 ASSPGIGGRDYGYT
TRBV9 ASSVGTGRAKNIQY
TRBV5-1 ASSSDRRYGYT
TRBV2 ASSRSWDRVSGANVLT
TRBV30 AWRGGRGGYEQY
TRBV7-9 ASQSGTSSYNEQF
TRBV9 ASSFLGTVGNTIY
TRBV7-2 ASSLVGGNQPQH
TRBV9 ASSPQGGRTYEQY
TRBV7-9 ASSSAGRAAEAF
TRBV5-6 ASSLVSGYTGELF
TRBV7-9 ASSLARKPYTDTQY
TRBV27 ASRGRQGDTGELF
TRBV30 AWSLGLGGNTIY
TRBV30 AWSVGTASEKLF
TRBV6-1 AGGAPSTDTQY
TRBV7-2 ASSFGTSRPTGELF
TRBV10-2 ASRPSGRTTYEQY
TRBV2 ASLVPSDSYNEQF
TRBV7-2 ASSLVRGWSGELF